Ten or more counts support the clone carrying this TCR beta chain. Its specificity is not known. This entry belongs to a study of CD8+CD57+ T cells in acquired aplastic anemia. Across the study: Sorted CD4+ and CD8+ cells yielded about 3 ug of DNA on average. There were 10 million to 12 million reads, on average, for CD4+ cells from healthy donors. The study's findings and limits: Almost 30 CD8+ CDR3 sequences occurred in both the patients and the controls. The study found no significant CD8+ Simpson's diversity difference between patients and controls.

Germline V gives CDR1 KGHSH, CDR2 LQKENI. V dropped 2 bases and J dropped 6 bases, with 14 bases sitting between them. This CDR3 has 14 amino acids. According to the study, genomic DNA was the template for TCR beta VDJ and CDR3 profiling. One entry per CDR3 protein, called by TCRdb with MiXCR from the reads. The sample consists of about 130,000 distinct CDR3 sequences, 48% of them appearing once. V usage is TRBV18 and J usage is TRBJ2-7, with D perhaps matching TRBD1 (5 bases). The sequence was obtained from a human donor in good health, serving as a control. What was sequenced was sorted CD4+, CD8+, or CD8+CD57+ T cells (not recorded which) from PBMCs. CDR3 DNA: TGTGCCAGCTCACCAGGACGAAGGGGAACCGAGCAGTACTTC. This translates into CASSPGRRGTEQYF.